The present entry profiles one T cell receptor beta chain with its context. Its antigen is not yet known. Base quality data are lacking; no much larger clone is found one base away. Measured from the cysteine to the phenylalanine, the CDR3 is 16 residues long. Of the read, only the CDR3 DNA is kept; its 48 bases are in frame from base 1. Sequences MDHEN (CDR1) and SYDVKM (CDR2) are obtained from the germline V gene. Trimming leaves V shorter by 6 bases and J shorter by 0 bases, with the junction holding 10 bases beyond the gene matches. The data were obtained in a study of blood T cell repertoires in COVID-19 (dated by TCRdb to the early 2020s). For context, the study as a whole: Collaborator samples came from the United States, Italy and Spain and covered acute and convalescent phases of COVID-19. The repertoires were released in a freely available public database meant as a resource for research on the immune response to SARS-CoV-2. The material from the prospective study consisted of cDNA or gDNA derived from T cells, B-cell-depleted T cells, or PBMCs. The dataset comprised deeply sampled blood TCRbeta repertoires from subjects exposed to, actively infected with, or recovered from COVID-19. Samples came from the ongoing ImmuneRACE study (first 160 participants) plus 1,254 subjects from 6 global collaborators. A de-identified subject ID, COVID-19 status, age in years and sex were almost always included in the sample metadata. Where available, HLA class I and class II types were taken from metadata supplied by the sample provider and were not determined by assay-based typing.

Broader findings and caveats from the paper: The amount of clinical and demographic metadata varied by source and participant and was provided uncurated.

The immunoSEQ Assay, a bias-controlled multiplex PCR, was used to amplify TCRbeta CDR3 regions from genomic DNA. Per the source publication's procedure: The number of nucleated cells in each sample was estimated by amplification of reference gene primers within the assay. To quantify the absolute abundance of each unique TCRbeta CDR3 rearrangement, sequence reads were collapsed and filtered. For each sample, productive Simpson clonality was calculated by taking the square root of Simpson's diversity index across productive rearrangements. TCRdb re-hosts the immuneACCESS table, in-frame sequences only. Its copies lack some clones; in the studies checked, an unresolved V gene accounts for under half of them, and the cause for the rest is not known. Clone size and V and J calls were adopted from that table, with D and trimming inferred from the DNA. This sample comprises 200,000 or so clones, roughly 88% of them detected only once. About 6.8% of the sample rests with the top ten.

Samples from volunteer blood donors who had recovered from COVID-19 were contributed by a second Seattle source. Collaborating institutions collected whole blood in K2EDTA tubes following their own protocols. For TCRbeta analysis, collaborators shipped samples as frozen whole blood, isolated PBMCs, or DNA extracted from either of those sample types. The receptor's source is a woman aged 40 to 50 who had recovered from COVID-19. Sequenced sample: peripheral blood. The V gene is TRBV28 and the J gene is TRBJ2-7, with 8 bases aligning to TRBD1. The CDR3 corresponds to CASSATGTGYSYEQYF. The sequence in DNA is TGTGCCAGCAGCGCTACCGGGACAGGTTACTCCTACGAGCAGTACTTC.